A single T cell receptor (beta chain) is shown here with its context. What it binds is not known. The junction departs from germline at one end; a sequencing error may be responsible. This entry belongs to a study of breast tumors, draining lymph nodes, adjacent tissues. General observations from the study: Tumor TCR diversity was below lymph nodes but above nontumor tissue. Luminal-like breast cancer showed significantly greater tumor-nontumor repertoire similarity than basal-like breast cancer did. Tumor T cell lymph node origin was a supported hypothesis, not proven.

The lymph nodes were axillary draining lymph nodes from breast cancer patients. TCRdb passed the multiplex PCR reads through MiXCR, listing each CDR3 protein once. The sample holds approximately 280,000 distinct CDR3 sequences, 30% seen once. The V gene's germline CDR1 is DFQATT and CDR2 SNEGSKA (reference sequence). CDR3 length equals 11 residues. The receptor comes from a female donor with breast cancer. Some clones in this sample may be carry-over from other donors' samples. The chain employs TRBV20-1 and TRBJ1-6; no definite D call. The sequenced material came from axillary lymph node tissue. The CDR3 bases are TGCAGTGCTAGAGGAATTCACCCCCCCCACTTT. It is translated as CSARGIHPPHF.